This TCR beta chain was found in a study of monozygotic twins with cystic fibrosis. Profiling relied on immunoSEQ multiplex PCR, and the TCRdb table lists in-frame clones only, not all of them. Among over 10,000 clones listed, approximately 85% were seen once. This clone was found once. Its antigen is currently unknown. Trimming cost V 0 bases and J 4 bases, with 10 bases left between them. The CDR3 consists of 14 residues. Germline values: CDR1 SGHNT, CDR2 YYREEE (reference sequence). Overall study results and limits: Nucleotide-identical clonotype sharing was significantly higher within monozygotic CF twin pairs than between unrelated CF individuals. Co-twins had the most similar V usage for 13 of 16 pairs, J for 8.

V usage is TRBV5-4 and J usage is TRBJ1-1; D gene uncertain. The material sequenced was blood. The TCR sequence derives from a man younger than 35 with cystic fibrosis. The CDR3 bases are TGTGCCAGCAGCTTGGGCTCTGTTAGCACTGAAGCTTTCTTT. It is translated as CASSLGSVSTEAFF.